A single sample gave rise to the 27 T cell receptor beta chains below, sequenced in a study of T cells in placental villitis. The antigens for these receptors are not known. General study results and limits: Median clonality was roughly 0.05 in villitis of unknown etiology placentae versus 0.0055 to 0.0065 in controls.

This was the immunoSEQ v4 assay. TCRdb's copy holds only in-frame clones and misses some; the assay was immunoSEQ multiplex PCR. The table shows fewer than 1,500 clones, with over 70% occurring only once. The sample comprised placental tissue containing maternal and fetal cells. The receptor source for this set is a human patient with villitis of unknown etiology; the placental T cells may come from both mother and fetus.

This chain joins TRBV6-5 and TRBJ2-1; 11 bases map to TRBD2. Trimming took 6 bases from V and 8 from J; bases not matched to a gene: 9. Germline V gives CDR1 MNHEY, CDR2 SVGAGI. CDR3 size: 15 residues. The CDR3 region has the DNA TGTGCCAGCAGGGACTTACTAGCGGGGGTCGATGAGCAGTTCTTC. Its protein is CASRDLLAGVDEQFF.

The rearrangement links TRBV7-6 to TRBJ1-2; 9 bases agree with TRBD1. CDR1 SGHVS and CDR2 FNYEAQ come from the germline V gene. The CDR3 covers 15 residues. V lost 4 bases to trimming and J lost 3 bases; unmatched junction nucleotides: 6. CDR3 bases: TGTGCCAGCAGCTCCGACCGACAGGGGGACTATGGCTACACCTTC. This codes for CASSSDRQGDYGYTF.

The chain employs TRBV6-1 and TRBJ1-5, with D hard to call. The CDR3 has 15 residues. Per the germline V gene, CDR1 is MNHNS and CDR2 is SASEGT. Trimming removed 1 base at V and 2 bases at J, with 9 bases between. The CDR3 coding sequence is TGTGCCAGCAGTGAAGGGATTTGGGGCAATCAGCCCCAGCATTTT. Translation: CASSEGIWGNQPQHF.

The chain links TRBV2 to TRBJ1-5, with TRBD1 matching 8 bases. V was clipped by 4 bases and J by 2 bases; unmatched bases: 10. From germline, CDR1 is SNHLY and CDR2 FYNNEI. The CDR3 sequence is 17 residues long. CDR3 region: CASSARGPPLGNQPQHF. The CDR3 nucleotides read TGTGCCAGCAGTGCCAGGGGGCCCCCCTTGGGCAATCAGCCCCAGCATTTT.

The chain recombines TRBV5-1 with TRBJ2-2; TRBD1 matches at 8 bases. The ends lost 3 bases at V and 0 bases at J; junction bases unmatched: 4. CDR3 length: 16 residues. Germline V gene data show CDR1 as SGHRS and CDR2 as YFSETQ. The CDR3 is CASSYPGGANTGELFF. The CDR3 DNA reads TGCGCCAGCAGCTACCCAGGGGGCGCGAACACCGGGGAGCTGTTTTTT.

The CDR3 DNA sequence: TGCGCCAGCAGCGTGGACAGGCCAGGGACCGGGGAGCTGTTTTTT. It specifies CASSVDRPGTGELFF. This sequence joins TRBV5-1 and TRBJ2-2; 7 nucleotides match TRBD1. Germline V gene sequence: CDR1 SGHRS, CDR2 YFSETQ. V lost 4 bases and J lost 5; bases outside the gene matches: 8. There are 15 residues in the CDR3.

This chain joins TRBV12-3 or TRBV12-4 and TRBJ2-5; no clear D. Trimming removed 5 bases at V and 5 bases at J, with 12 bases between. The CDR3 contains 13 residues. The CDR3 DNA reads as TGTGCCAGCAGTCCCTTTATTGGGGAGACCCAGTACTTC. Protein sequence: CASSPFIGETQYF.

The chain links TRBV6-1 to TRBJ2-3; D is possibly TRBD1 (5 bases). V shed 2 bases and J shed 5 bases, with 20 bases lying between them. CDR1 and CDR2 (germline): MNHNS, SASEGT. The CDR3 has 17 residues. CDR3 sequence: CASSESGQGYVGDTQYF. CDR3 DNA: TGTGCCAGCAGTGAATCAGGCCAGGGCTATGTAGGAGATACGCAGTATTTT.

This chain uses TRBV21-1 with TRBJ2-3; the D call of TRBD2 is as the table states it, not checked on the DNA. TRBV21-1 is tagged as a pseudogene. This CDR3 spans 14 amino acids. CDR3 bases: TGTGCCAGCATGCCTAGCCATCGCACAGATACGCAGTATTTT. Encoded protein: CASMPSHRTDTQYF.

The chain couples TRBV2 to TRBJ2-7, with TRBD2 identical over 15 bases. From germline, CDR1 is SNHLY and CDR2 FYNNEI. Trimming took 6 bases from V and 1 from J; bases not matched to a gene: 1. The CDR3 totals 15 residues. The CDR3 reads CASSGTSGGSYEQYF. The DNA of the CDR3 is TGTGCCAGCAGCGGGACTAGCGGGGGGTCCTACGAGCAGTACTTC.

This clone was seen just once. This chain connects TRBV18 to TRBJ1-2; D call uncertain. The V end was cut by 3 bases, the J end by 2 bases, with 16 bases between. This CDR3 is built from 16 residues. Per germline, CDR1 KGHSH and CDR2 LQKENI. This CDR3 reads CASSPGTERANYGYTF. CDR3 bases: TGTGCCAGCTCACCGGGCACAGAGAGAGCCAACTATGGCTACACCTTC.

This clone was seen just once. The chain employs TRBV27 and TRBJ1-1, with D perhaps matching TRBD1 (5 bases). The CDR3 covers 13 residues. Germline assignment: CDR1 MNHEY and CDR2 SMNVEV (reference sequence). V lost 4 bases, J lost 0 bases, and 6 bases lay in between. This CDR3 is CASSWGVNTEAFF. The DNA of the CDR3 is TGTGCCAGCAGTTGGGGGGTGAACACTGAAGCTTTCTTT.

This chain connects TRBV14 to TRBJ2-6; no clear D gene. Germline lookup yields CDR1 SGHDN and CDR2 FVKESK. The length of the CDR3 is 17 residues. Trimming took off 0 bases at V and 0 bases at J, with 9 bases between the two ends. The CDR3 loop is CASSQDRSVSGANVLTF. In DNA, the CDR3 is TGTGCCAGCAGCCAAGATCGCAGCGTCTCTGGGGCCAACGTCCTGACTTTC.

The chain carries TRBV2 and TRBJ1-4; weak D call: TRBD1 (6 bases). V was trimmed by 7 bases and J by 0 bases, leaving 12 bases between them. Germline V gene sequence: CDR1 SNHLY, CDR2 FYNNEI. The CDR3 is 15 residues long. In nucleotides, the CDR3 is TGTGCCAGCAAGGGGGGGAAGGCAACTAATGAAAAACTGTTTTTT. It is translated as CASKGGKATNEKLFF.

In its sample, this clone was seen once. CDR3 amino acids: CASKGFEQFF. The CDR3 DNA sequence: TGTGCCAGCAAAGGATTTGAGCAGTTCTTC. The rearrangement joins TRBV2 to TRBJ2-1, with D unresolved. Germline V gives CDR1 SNHLY, CDR2 FYNNEI. Deletions cut 7 bases from V and 9 bases from J, with 7 bases between. The CDR3 length is 10 residues.

This chain uses TRBV27 with TRBJ2-1; the D gene is possibly TRBD2 (5 bases). Germline CDR1 and CDR2: MNHEY and SMNVEV (reference sequence). This CDR3 comprises 17 residues. Trimming pared 5 bases from V and 0 bases from J, leaving 17 bases between. CDR3 sequence: CASSELRWGDSYNEQFF. The CDR3 DNA reads as TGTGCCAGCAGTGAACTCAGGTGGGGAGACTCCTACAATGAGCAGTTCTTC.

Points on this clone: Other DNA sequences in this sample translate to the same CDR3. This sequence joins TRBV18 and TRBJ1-1, with D unclear. Trimming left V 3 bases short and J 5 bases short, with 13 bases between. The CDR3 covers 14 residues. Germline-derived CDR1 and CDR2 are KGHSH and LQKENI. The CDR3 reads CASSPLGYDTEAFF. The CDR3 DNA reads TGTGCCAGCTCACCGTTGGGATACGATACTGAAGCTTTCTTT.

The rearrangement joins TRBV13 to TRBJ1-1; perhaps TRBD1 as D (5 bases). V lost 7 bases and J 4 bases, leaving 19 bases between the germline ends. The germline CDR1 and CDR2 sequences are PRHDT and FYEKMQ (reference sequence). The CDR3 loop spans 15 amino acids. DNA of the CDR3: TGTGCCAGCAAATCCGCAGGGATAGATGGCACTGAAGCTTTCTTT. Its protein is CASKSAGIDGTEAFF.

The genes are TRBV2 and TRBJ1-5, with 7 nucleotides matching TRBD1. In germline, CDR1 is SNHLY, CDR2 FYNNEI. J was trimmed by 7 bases and V by 8 bases; bases with no gene match: 8. The CDR3 has 13 amino acids. CDR3 in DNA: TGTGCCAGCGAGGACAGGCAAAAACAGCCCCAGCATTTT. This sequence encodes CASEDRQKQPQHF. Filled out from reference TRBV2 and TRBJ1-5, the complete variable domain reads EPEVTQTPSHQVTQMGQEVILRCVPISNHLYFYWYRQILGQKVEFLVSFYNNEISEKSEIFDDQFSVERPDGSNFTLKIRSTKLEDSAMYFCASEDRQKQPQHFGDGTRLSIL.

The chain carries TRBV5-1 and TRBJ1-2; possibly TRBD1 for D (5 bases). V was shortened by 0 bases and J by 4 bases, with 13 bases between the two germline ends. Per the germline V gene, CDR1 is SGHRS and CDR2 is YFSETQ. This CDR3 has 15 residues. CDR3 sequence reads: CASSLGIGGIYGYTF. The CDR3 bases are TGCGCCAGCAGCTTGGGAATCGGGGGTATCTATGGCTACACCTTC.

Concerning this clone itself: Additional DNA sequences in this sample encode the identical CDR3. V gene TRBV18 combines with J gene TRBJ1-6; the D is unclear. This CDR3 is built from 13 residues. Germline V gives CDR1 KGHSH, CDR2 LQKENI. V was cut by 7 bases and J by 4 bases, with 8 bases left in between. The CDR3 loop is CASCRSYNSPLHF. The CDR3 DNA reads as TGTGCCAGCTGCCGGAGTTATAATTCACCCCTCCACTTT.

V gene TRBV30 combines with J gene TRBJ2-3; 8 nucleotides match TRBD1. After removal of 3 bases from V and 6 bases from J, the junction contained 17 bases not matched to a gene. Germline CDR1 is GTSNPN and CDR2 is SVGIG (reference sequence). CDR3 length: 17 residues. CDR3 protein: CAWSPRPPGTGGDTQYF. The DNA of the CDR3 is TGTGCCTGGAGCCCCCGTCCCCCCGGGACAGGAGGTGATACGCAGTATTTT.

This sequence joins TRBV7-9 and TRBJ2-6; either TRBD1 or TRBD2 may supply D (5 bases each). This CDR3 is 14 amino acids long. V lost 7 bases and J lost 0, with 7 bases in between. Looked up from germline, CDR1 is SEHNR and CDR2 is FQNEAQ (reference sequence). CDR3 DNA sequence: TGTGCCAGCATCGGGACCTCTGGGGCCAACGTCCTGACTTTC. This translates into CASIGTSGANVLTF.

Of note for this clone: This clone may be a read error of a much larger clone one base away. Other nucleotide sequences from this sample produce the same CDR3. This chain uses TRBV6-5 with TRBJ2-2; perhaps TRBD2 as D (5 bases). Per germline, CDR1 MNHEY and CDR2 SVGAGI. Trimming pared 2 bases from V and 5 bases from J, leaving 12 bases between. The CDR3 has 15 residues. The CDR3 DNA sequence: TGTGCCAGCAGTTACGATACCGCGGGTACCGGGGAGCTGTTTTTT. Its protein is CASSYDTAGTGELFF.

The rearrangement links TRBV7-6 to TRBJ2-7; D unclear. Germline CDR1 and CDR2: SGHVS and FNYEAQ. V was shortened by 5 bases and J by 2 bases, with 16 bases between the two germline ends. CDR3 size: 15 residues. CDR3 DNA sequence: TGTGCCAGCAGCCCTACCCCACAATCCGCCTACGAGCAGTACTTC. Translation gives CASSPTPQSAYEQYF.

V is TRBV5-5 and J is TRBJ1-1; TRBD1 is a possible D gene (6 bases). V was pared by 0 bases and J by 7 bases, with 13 bases between. The CDR3 runs 14 residues. The germline V gene has CDR1 SGHKS and CDR2 YYEKEE (reference sequence). In DNA, the CDR3 is TGTGCCAGCAGCTTGGTAGGGGGGCGATGTGAAGCTTTCTTT. Translating gives CASSLVGGRCEAFF.

The chain recombines TRBV2 with TRBJ2-1; 11 bases agree with TRBD2. J lost 8 bases, V lost 2 bases, and 5 bases had no gene match. CDR1 is SNHLY and CDR2 is FYNNEI in the germline V gene. The CDR3 sequence is 15 residues long. CDR3 bases: TGTGCCAGCAGTGAACTTGGGACTAGCGGTTATGAGCAGTTCTTC. It is translated as CASSELGTSGYEQFF. Looking up the rest from reference TRBV2 and TRBJ2-1 gives the full variable domain: EPEVTQTPSHQVTQMGQEVILRCVPISNHLYFYWYRQILGQKVEFLVSFYNNEISEKSEIFDDQFSVERPDGSNFTLKIRSTKLEDSAMYFCASSELGTSGYEQFFGPGTRLTVL.